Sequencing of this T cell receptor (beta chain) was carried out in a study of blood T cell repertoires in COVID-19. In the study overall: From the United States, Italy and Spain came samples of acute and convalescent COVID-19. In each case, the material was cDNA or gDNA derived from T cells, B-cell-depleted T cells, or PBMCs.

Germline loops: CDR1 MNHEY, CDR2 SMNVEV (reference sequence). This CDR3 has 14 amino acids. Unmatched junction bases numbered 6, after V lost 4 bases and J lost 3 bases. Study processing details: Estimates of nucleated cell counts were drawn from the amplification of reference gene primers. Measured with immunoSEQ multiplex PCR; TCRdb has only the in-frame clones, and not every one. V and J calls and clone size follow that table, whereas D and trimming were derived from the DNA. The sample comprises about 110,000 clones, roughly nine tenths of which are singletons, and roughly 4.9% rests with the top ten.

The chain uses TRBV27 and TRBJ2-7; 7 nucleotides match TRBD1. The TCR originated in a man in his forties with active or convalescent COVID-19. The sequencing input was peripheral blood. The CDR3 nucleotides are TGTGCCAGCAGTTATCGGACAGGAGGCTACGAGCAGTACTTC. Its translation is CASSYRTGGYEQYF.